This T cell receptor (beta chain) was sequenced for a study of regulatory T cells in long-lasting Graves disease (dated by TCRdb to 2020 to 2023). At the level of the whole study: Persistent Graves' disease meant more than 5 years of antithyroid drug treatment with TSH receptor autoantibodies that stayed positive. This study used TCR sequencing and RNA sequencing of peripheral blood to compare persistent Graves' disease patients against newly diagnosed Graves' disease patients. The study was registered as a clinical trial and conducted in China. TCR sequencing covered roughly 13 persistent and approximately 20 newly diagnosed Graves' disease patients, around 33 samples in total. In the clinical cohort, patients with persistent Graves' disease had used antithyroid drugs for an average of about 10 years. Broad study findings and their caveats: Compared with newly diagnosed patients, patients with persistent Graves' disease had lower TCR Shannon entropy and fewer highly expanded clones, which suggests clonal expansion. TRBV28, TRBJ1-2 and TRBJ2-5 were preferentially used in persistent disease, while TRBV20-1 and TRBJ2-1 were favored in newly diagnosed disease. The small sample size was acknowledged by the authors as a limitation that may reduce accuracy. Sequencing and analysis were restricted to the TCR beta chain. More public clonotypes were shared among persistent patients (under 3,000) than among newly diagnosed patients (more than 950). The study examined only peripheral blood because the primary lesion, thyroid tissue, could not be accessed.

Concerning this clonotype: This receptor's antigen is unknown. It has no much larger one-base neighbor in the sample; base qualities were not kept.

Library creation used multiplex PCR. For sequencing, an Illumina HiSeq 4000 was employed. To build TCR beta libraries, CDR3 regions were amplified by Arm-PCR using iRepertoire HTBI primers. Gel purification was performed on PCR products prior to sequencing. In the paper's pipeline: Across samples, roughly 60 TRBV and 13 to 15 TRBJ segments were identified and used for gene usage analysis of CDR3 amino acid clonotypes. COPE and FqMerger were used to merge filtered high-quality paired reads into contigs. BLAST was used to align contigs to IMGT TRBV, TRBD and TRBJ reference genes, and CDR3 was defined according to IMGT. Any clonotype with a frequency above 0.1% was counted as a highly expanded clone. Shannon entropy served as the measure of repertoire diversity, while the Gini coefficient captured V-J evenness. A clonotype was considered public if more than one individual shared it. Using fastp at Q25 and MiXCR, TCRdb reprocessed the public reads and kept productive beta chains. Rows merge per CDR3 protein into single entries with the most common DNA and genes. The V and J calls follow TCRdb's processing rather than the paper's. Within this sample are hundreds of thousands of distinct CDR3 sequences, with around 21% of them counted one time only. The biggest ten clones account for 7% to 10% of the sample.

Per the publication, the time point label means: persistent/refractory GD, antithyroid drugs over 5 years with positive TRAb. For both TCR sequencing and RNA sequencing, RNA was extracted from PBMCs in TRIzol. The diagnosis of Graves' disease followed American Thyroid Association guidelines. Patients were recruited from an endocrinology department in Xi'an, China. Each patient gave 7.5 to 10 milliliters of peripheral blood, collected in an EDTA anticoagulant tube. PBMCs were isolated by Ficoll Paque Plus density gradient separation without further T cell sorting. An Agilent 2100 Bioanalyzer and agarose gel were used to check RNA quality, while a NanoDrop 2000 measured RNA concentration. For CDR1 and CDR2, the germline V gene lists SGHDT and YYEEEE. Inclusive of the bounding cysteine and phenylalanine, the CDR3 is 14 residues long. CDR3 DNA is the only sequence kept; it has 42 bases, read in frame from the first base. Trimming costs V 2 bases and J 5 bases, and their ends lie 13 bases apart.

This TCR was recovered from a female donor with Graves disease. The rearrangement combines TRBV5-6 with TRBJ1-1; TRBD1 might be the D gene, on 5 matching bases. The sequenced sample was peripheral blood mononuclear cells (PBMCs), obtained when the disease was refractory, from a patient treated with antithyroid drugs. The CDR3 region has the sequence CASSLGVGVTEAFF. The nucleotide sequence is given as TGTGCCAGCAGCTTAGGGGTCGGGGTGACTGAAGCTTTCTTT.